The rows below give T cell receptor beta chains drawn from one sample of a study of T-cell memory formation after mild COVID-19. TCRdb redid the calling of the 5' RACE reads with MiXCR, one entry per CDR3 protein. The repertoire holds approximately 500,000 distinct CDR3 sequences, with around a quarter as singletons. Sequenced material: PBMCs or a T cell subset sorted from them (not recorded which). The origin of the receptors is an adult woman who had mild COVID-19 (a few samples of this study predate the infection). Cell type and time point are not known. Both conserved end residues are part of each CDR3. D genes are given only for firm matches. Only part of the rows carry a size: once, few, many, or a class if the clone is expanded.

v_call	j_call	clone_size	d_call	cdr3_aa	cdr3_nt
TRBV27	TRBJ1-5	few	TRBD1	CASSLEGGPYMSNQPQHF	TGTGCCAGCAGTCTCGAAGGGGGCCCATATATGAGCAATCAGCCCCAGCATTTT
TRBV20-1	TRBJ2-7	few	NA	CSARAPGLGSYEQYF	TGCAGTGCTAGAGCGCCGGGACTGGGAAGCTACGAGCAGTACTTC
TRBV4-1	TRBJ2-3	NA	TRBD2	CASSSRLAESTDTQYF	TGCGCCAGCAGCTCCCGACTAGCGGAAAGCACAGATACGCAGTATTTT
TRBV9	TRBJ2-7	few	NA	CASSVGVQGTGVYEQYF	TGTGCCAGCAGCGTAGGAGTCCAGGGGACGGGGGTCTACGAGCAGTACTTC
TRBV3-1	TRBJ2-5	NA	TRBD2	CASSQPINSGRAGETQYF	TGTGCCAGCAGCCAACCGATCAATAGCGGGAGAGCCGGTGAGACCCAGTACTTC
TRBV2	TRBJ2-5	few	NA	CASTPGSQETQYF	TGTGCCAGCACCCCGGGCTCCCAAGAGACCCAGTACTTC
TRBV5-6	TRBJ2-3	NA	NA	CASSTLRWASDTQYF	TGTGCCAGCAGCACCCTCCGGTGGGCCTCAGATACGCAGTATTTT
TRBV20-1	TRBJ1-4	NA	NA	CSATRTANEKLFF	TGCAGTGCTACCAGGACAGCTAATGAAAAACTGTTTTTT
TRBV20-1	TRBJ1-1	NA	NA	CSARDWGSPGTEAFF	TGCAGTGCTAGAGATTGGGGCTCTCCGGGCACTGAAGCTTTCTTT
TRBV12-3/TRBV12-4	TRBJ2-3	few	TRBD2	CASSFLLAGDPDTQYF	TGTGCCAGCAGTTTCCTTTTAGCGGGAGACCCAGATACGCAGTATTTT
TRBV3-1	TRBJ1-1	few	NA	CASSQFLGGGTEAFF	TGTGCCAGCAGCCAGTTCCTGGGGGGCGGCACTGAAGCTTTCTTT
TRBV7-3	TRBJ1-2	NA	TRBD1	CASSSQGGLSYGYTF	TGTGCCAGCAGCTCCCAAGGGGGCTTAAGCTATGGCTACACCTTC
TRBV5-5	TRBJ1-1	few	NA	CASSLDLAQGTEAFF	TGTGCCAGCAGCTTGGACTTGGCCCAGGGCACTGAAGCTTTCTTT
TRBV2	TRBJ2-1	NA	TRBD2	CASVYGTSGGNEQFF	TGTGCCAGCGTATACGGGACTAGCGGGGGGAATGAGCAGTTCTTC
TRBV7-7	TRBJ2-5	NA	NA	CASSLNTAQETQYF	TGTGCTAGCAGCTTAAATACAGCCCAAGAGACCCAGTACTTC
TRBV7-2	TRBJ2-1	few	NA	CASSLMAGSYNEQFF	TGTGCCAGCAGCTTAATGGCGGGCTCCTACAATGAGCAGTTCTTC
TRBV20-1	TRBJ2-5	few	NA	CSARDLGAETQYF	TGCAGTGCTAGAGATCTGGGAGCAGAGACCCAGTACTTC
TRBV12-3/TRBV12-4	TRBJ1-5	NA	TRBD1	CASSLLQGDQPQHF	TGTGCCAGCAGTTTGTTACAGGGGGATCAGCCCCAGCATTTT
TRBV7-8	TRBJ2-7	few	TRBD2	CASSLMLAGVHEQYF	TGTGCCAGCAGCTTAATGCTAGCGGGAGTCCACGAGCAGTACTTC
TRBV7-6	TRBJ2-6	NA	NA	CASSLAPGHGANVLTF	TGTGCCAGCAGCCTAGCCCCAGGCCATGGGGCCAACGTCCTGACTTTC
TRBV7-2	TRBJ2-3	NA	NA	CASSLGPIIAMNTQYF	TGTGCCAGCAGCTTAGGACCCATTATCGCGATGAATACGCAGTATTTT
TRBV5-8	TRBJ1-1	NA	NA	CASSLSYSEAFF	TGTGCCAGCAGCCTGAGTTATTCTGAAGCTTTCTTT
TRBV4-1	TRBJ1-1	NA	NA	CASSHPMAEAFF	TGCGCCAGCAGCCACCCTATGGCTGAAGCTTTCTTT
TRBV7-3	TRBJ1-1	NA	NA	CASSFGTDYEAFF	TGTGCCAGCAGCTTCGGGACCGACTATGAAGCTTTCTTT
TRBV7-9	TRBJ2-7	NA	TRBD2	CASSSVAGGFSYEQYF	TGTGCCAGCAGCTCGGTAGCGGGAGGCTTCTCCTACGAGCAGTACTTC
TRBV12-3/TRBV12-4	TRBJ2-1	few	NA	CASSFVGISEQFF	TGTGCCAGCAGTTTTGTAGGAATCAGTGAGCAGTTCTTC
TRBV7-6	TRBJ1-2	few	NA	CASSSGLGRDYGYTF	TGTGCCAGCAGCTCCGGTTTGGGCAGGGACTATGGCTACACCTTC
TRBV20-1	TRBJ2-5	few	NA	CSAFDLAEPGETQYF	TGCAGTGCTTTTGATCTGGCCGAACCAGGAGAGACCCAGTACTTC
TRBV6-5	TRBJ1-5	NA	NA	CASRAHRNQPQHF	TGTGCCAGCAGGGCCCACCGCAATCAGCCCCAGCATTTT
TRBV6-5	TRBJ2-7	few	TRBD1	CASTPTGGIHEQYF	TGTGCCAGCACCCCCACAGGGGGTATCCACGAGCAGTACTTC
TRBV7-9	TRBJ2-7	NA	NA	CASSSGRERPYEQYF	TGTGCCAGCAGCTCGGGAAGAGAGAGACCCTACGAGCAGTACTTC
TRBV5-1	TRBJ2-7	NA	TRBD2	CASSAWDGGYEQYF	TGCGCCAGCAGCGCTTGGGACGGGGGGTACGAGCAGTACTTC
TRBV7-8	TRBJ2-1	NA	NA	CASSLGGSHNEQFF	TGTGCCAGCAGCTTAGGCGGCAGCCACAATGAGCAGTTCTTC
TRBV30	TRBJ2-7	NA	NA	CAGGVRGRKTYEQYF	TGTGCCGGGGGCGTTCGGGGCCGAAAAACCTACGAGCAGTACTTC
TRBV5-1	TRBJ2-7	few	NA	CASSADDRMYEQYF	TGCGCCAGCAGCGCAGACGATCGGATGTACGAGCAGTACTTC
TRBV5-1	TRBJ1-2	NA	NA	CASSLEGGTYGYTF	TGCGCCAGCAGCCTGGAGGGGGGTACCTATGGCTACACCTTC
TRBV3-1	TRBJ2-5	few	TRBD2	CASSQSASGRRETQYF	TGTGCCAGCAGCCAATCGGCTAGCGGGAGGAGGGAGACCCAGTACTTC
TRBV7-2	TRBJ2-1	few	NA	CASSLAIGRGYNEQFF	TGTGCCAGCAGCTTAGCGATCGGCAGGGGATACAATGAGCAGTTCTTC
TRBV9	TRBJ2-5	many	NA	CASSVGGSTQETQYF	TGTGCCAGCAGCGTAGGTGGCAGTACCCAAGAGACCCAGTACTTC
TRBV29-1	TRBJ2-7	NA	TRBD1	CSVVDRAVSYEQYF	TGCAGCGTTGTCGACAGGGCCGTCTCCTACGAGCAGTACTTC
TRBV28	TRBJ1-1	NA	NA	CASSTGTKAFF	TGTGCCAGCAGTACAGGGACTAAAGCTTTCTTT
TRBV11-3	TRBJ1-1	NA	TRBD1	CASSPGQGTEAFF	TGTGCCAGCAGCCCGGGACAGGGGACTGAAGCTTTCTTT
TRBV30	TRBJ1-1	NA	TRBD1	CAWWRGLLNTEAFF	TGTGCCTGGTGGAGGGGGCTTTTGAACACTGAAGCTTTCTTT
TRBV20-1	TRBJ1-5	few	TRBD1	CSASVDRVVYRQPQHF	TGCAGTGCTAGTGTCGACAGGGTAGTATACCGTCAGCCCCAGCATTTT
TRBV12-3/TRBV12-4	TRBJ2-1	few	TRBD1	CASSPRPGQTYNEQFF	TGTGCCAGCAGTCCTCGCCCGGGACAGACCTACAATGAGCAGTTCTTC
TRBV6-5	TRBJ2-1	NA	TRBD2	CASSYSIVGGLAPYNEQFF	TGTGCCAGCAGTTACTCGATAGTAGGGGGACTAGCGCCCTACAATGAGCAGTTCTTC